This TCR beta chain appears in the sequencing data of a study of blood T cell repertoires in COVID-19. Clones were sequenced by immunoSEQ multiplex PCR, and TCRdb holds only the in-frame ones, with some missing. The sample shows approximately 500,000 clones, over 75% of them seen only once. The CDR3 covers 11 residues. V was pared by 0 bases and J by 12 bases, with 11 bases between. The V gene's germline CDR1 is GTSNPN and CDR2 SVGIG (reference sequence). Source material: peripheral blood. This clonotype was obtained from a human donor in a cohort sampled during active COVID-19. The chain carries TRBV30 and TRBJ1-2; D is unclear. The CDR3 spells CAWSVTPGHTF. DNA of the CDR3: TGTGCCTGGAGTGTAACTCCAGGTCACACCTTC.